Below, 26 T cell receptor beta chains from the same sample are listed, as sequenced in a study of cytomegalovirus exposure and HLA in healthy donors. The PCR made use of 60 Vbeta and 13 Jbeta primers. Sequencing used immunoSEQ multiplex PCR; TCRdb keeps in-frame clones, though not all of them. The sample shows more than 200,000 clones, about three quarters of them seen only once. The sequenced sample was PBMCs. These receptors came from a man aged 40-50 years in good health and CMV-seronegative.

This clone was recorded once. The chain combines TRBV30 with TRBJ2-7, with 8 bases matching TRBD1. The V segment lost 0 bases and the J segment 3 bases; nucleotides outside the gene matches: 10. This CDR3 has 16 residues. The germline V gene has CDR1 GTSNPN and CDR2 SVGIG (reference sequence). CDR3 amino acids: CAWSVIFSGGHYEQYF. In DNA, the CDR3 is TGTGCCTGGAGTGTCATTTTCTCAGGGGGCCACTACGAGCAGTACTTC.

The J gene is TRBJ2-7, the V gene TRBV9; D is unresolved. The CDR3 sequence is 13 residues long. Trimming shortened V by 2 bases and J by 5 bases, and 11 bases separated the two germline ends. CDR1 is SGDLS, CDR2 YYNGEE, per germline. The DNA of the CDR3 is TGTGCCAGCAGCGTCTACCTCGGAGACGAGCAGTACTTC. Amino acids: CASSVYLGDEQYF.

This rearrangement joins TRBV7-2 to TRBJ1-6, with 7 bases fitting TRBD1. J was trimmed by 4 bases and V by 5 bases; bases with no gene match: 8. CDR1 SGHTA and CDR2 FQGNSA come from the germline V gene. CDR3 size: 16 residues. CDR3 amino acids: CASSGRTGWYNSPLHF. Here the CDR3 DNA reads TGTGCCAGCAGCGGCCGGACAGGCTGGTATAATTCACCCCTCCACTTT.

This clone was counted once. The J gene is TRBJ1-2, the V gene TRBV18, with D possibly TRBD1 on 5 matching bases. The germline V and J ends were trimmed by 0 bases and 4 bases, with 12 bases remaining between them. CDR1 is KGHSH and CDR2 is LQKENI in the germline V gene. The CDR3 is 15 amino acids. CDR3 sequence (DNA): TGTGCCAGCTCACCACCTACAGGCCTGGGCTATGGCTACACCTTC. This sequence encodes CASSPPTGLGYGYTF.

V usage is TRBV9 and J usage is TRBJ2-3, with a tentative D call TRBD2 (6 bases). The CDR3 covers 17 residues. Trimming stripped 3 bases from V and 6 bases from J, with 23 bases between. Germline CDR1 reads SGDLS; CDR2 reads YYNGEE. CDR3 loop: CASSAGGLSRNGDTQYF. CDR3 DNA sequence: TGTGCCAGCAGCGCTGGGGGGTTGAGCCGAAATGGGGATACGCAGTATTTT.

The genes are TRBV29-1 and TRBJ2-3, with a weak D call TRBD2 (6 bases). Germline CDR1 is SQVTM and CDR2 is ANQGSEA. V was shortened by 6 bases and J by 3 bases, with 16 bases between the two germline ends. This CDR3 has 14 residues. The CDR3 bases are TGCAGCGTGGACGGGACTGGGTTAACAGATACGCAGTATTTT. Amino acids: CSVDGTGLTDTQYF.

V usage is TRBV7-2 and J usage is TRBJ1-6, with a weak D call TRBD1 (6 bases). The CDR3 is 15 residues long. Trimming took 5 bases from V and 10 from J, leaving 18 bases between them. The germline V gene encodes CDR1 SGHTA and CDR2 FQGNSA. The CDR3 nucleotides read TGTGCCAGCAGCCGGCTACAGGGAAGGGGGTCACCCCTCCACTTT. Its protein is CASSRLQGRGSPLHF.

The genes are TRBV7-6 and TRBJ2-3, with 7 bases lining up with TRBD2. Germline trimming cut 0 bases from V and 3 bases from J; bases unmatched to any gene: 6. CDR3 length equals 16 residues. Germline V gene lookup returns CDR1 SGHVS and CDR2 FNYEAQ. The chain's CDR3 is CASSLAAGEDTDTQYF. Written as DNA, the CDR3 is TGTGCCAGCAGCTTAGCTGCGGGAGAAGATACAGATACGCAGTATTTT.

This rearrangement joins TRBV6-5 to TRBJ2-7; 9 bases are a match to TRBD1. This CDR3 has 14 amino acids. Germline V gene lookup returns CDR1 MNHEY and CDR2 SVGAGI. The V gene end was trimmed by 6 bases and the J gene end by 5 bases; junction bases not matched to a gene: 8. This chain's CDR3 is CASRLGTGFHEQYF. Written as DNA, the CDR3 is TGTGCCAGCAGGCTTGGGACAGGGTTCCACGAGCAGTACTTC.

The V call is TRBV13, the J call TRBJ1-2; D possibly corresponds to TRBD1 (5 bases). Germline V CDR1 and CDR2: PRHDT, FYEKMQ (reference sequence). The CDR3 is made up of 15 amino acids. V dropped 3 bases and J dropped 3 bases, with 14 bases sitting between them. CDR3 sequence (DNA): TGTGCCAGCAGCTTGGGGCAGGGATTGCACTATGGCTACACCTTC. It is translated as CASSLGQGLHYGYTF.

The genes are TRBV10-2 and TRBJ1-2; 8 positions agree with TRBD1. Losses at the gene ends were 0 bases for V and 4 bases for J; bases not matched to a gene: 4. There are 15 residues in the CDR3. Germline V gives CDR1 WSHSY, CDR2 SAAADI. The CDR3 DNA follows: TGCGCCAGCAGTGAGTCGGGGACAGGCCTCTATGGCTACACCTTC. Amino acids: CASSESGTGLYGYTF.

The rearrangement links TRBV29-1 to TRBJ2-2; 10 bases are shared with TRBD1. V was clipped by 7 bases and J by 3 bases; unmatched bases: 14. The CDR3 is 17 residues long. The V gene's germline CDR1 is SQVTM and CDR2 ANQGSEA. The CDR3 DNA is TGCAGCGGAGGGACAGGGGCAGCCCCGCGTGACACCGGGGAGCTGTTTTTT. Amino acids: CSGGTGAAPRDTGELFF.

In its sample, this clone was seen a few times. The chain has TRBV2 and TRBJ2-3; D is uncertain. Trimming removed 7 bases at V and 4 bases at J, with 12 bases between. The CDR3 sequence is 13 residues long. The germline V gene has CDR1 SNHLY and CDR2 FYNNEI. The chain's CDR3 is CASTDDWADTQYF. In DNA form, the CDR3 reads TGTGCCAGCACCGATGACTGGGCAGATACGCAGTATTTT.

The rearrangement uses TRBV5-6 and TRBJ1-3, with 7 bases identical to TRBD1. Germline CDR1 reads SGHDT; CDR2 reads YYEEEE. The V gene end was trimmed by 3 bases and the J gene end by 3 bases; junction bases not matched to a gene: 12. The CDR3 is made up of 17 amino acids. CDR3 nucleotide sequence: TGTGCCAGCAGCTCCAGGGTAGTGGGACAGATTGGAAACACCATATATTTT. This gives the protein CASSSRVVGQIGNTIYF.

The chain combines TRBV29-1 with TRBJ1-2; D unclear. This CDR3 is built from 13 residues. CDR1 SQVTM and CDR2 ANQGSEA come from the germline V gene. V was clipped by 3 bases and J by 0 bases, with 8 bases between them. This CDR3 is CSVDDIANYGYTF. CDR3 in DNA: TGCAGCGTTGACGACATCGCTAACTATGGCTACACCTTC.

This chain links TRBV19 with TRBJ2-7; 7 bases line up with TRBD1. CDR3 size: 14 residues. The V and J ends lost 3 bases and 1 base, in that order; junction bases with no gene match: 3. Germline V lookup: CDR1 LNHDA, CDR2 SQIVND (reference sequence). Here the CDR3 reads CASSIRGNSYEQYF. Here the CDR3 DNA reads TGTGCCAGTAGTATCAGGGGGAATTCCTACGAGCAGTACTTC.

The V and J genes are TRBV5-1 and TRBJ2-7; weak D call: TRBD2 (5 bases). V was cut by 4 bases and J by 3 bases, with 17 bases left in between. This CDR3 has 15 amino acids. Germline lookup yields CDR1 SGHRS and CDR2 YFSETQ. The CDR3 sequence: CASSGGLVPDYEQYF. DNA for the CDR3: TGCGCCAGCAGCGGTGGACTTGTGCCGGACTACGAGCAGTACTTC.

V usage is TRBV5-4 and J usage is TRBJ1-4, with D perhaps matching TRBD1 (5 bases). This CDR3 is built from 13 residues. Germline CDR1 SGHNT, CDR2 YYREEE (reference sequence). The ends were cut back, 1 base at V and 13 bases at J, with 14 bases in the middle. As DNA, the CDR3 is TGTGCCAGCAGCTTGCAGGGTTCCTTAGGACTGTTTTTT. This translates into CASSLQGSLGLFF. The complete variable domain, with remaining parts taken from reference TRBV5-4 and TRBJ1-4, reads ETGVTQSPTHLIKTRGQQVTLRCSSQSGHNTVSWYQQALGQGPQFIFQYYREEENGRGNFPPRFSGLQFPNYSSELNVNALELDDSALYLCASSLQGSLGLFFGSGTQLSVL.

The chain combines TRBV4-3 with TRBJ2-7; D is undetermined. The CDR3 is 18 residues long. Germline CDR1 is LGHNA and CDR2 is YSLEER. Trimming cost V 0 bases and J 0 bases, with 18 bases left between them. CDR3 loop: CASSQDPATTHDSYEQYF. The CDR3 bases are TGCGCCAGCAGCCAAGACCCCGCGACAACTCATGACTCCTACGAGCAGTACTTC.

The chain is built from TRBV11-1 and TRBJ2-7, with 14 bases fitting TRBD2. Germline V CDR1 and CDR2: SGHAT, FQDESV (reference sequence). There are 19 residues in the CDR3. Losses at the gene ends were 5 bases for V and 5 bases for J; bases not matched to a gene: 17. CDR3 protein: CASSARPGTSGRSWNEQYF. DNA for the CDR3: TGTGCCAGCAGCGCACGACCCGGGACTAGCGGGAGAAGTTGGAACGAGCAGTACTTC.

This clone was counted once. The chain combines TRBV27 with TRBJ1-5; perhaps TRBD1 as D (6 bases). Trimming took 5 bases from V and 5 from J, leaving 13 bases between them. Germline V gene sequence: CDR1 MNHEY, CDR2 SMNVEV (reference sequence). The CDR3 has 14 amino acids. The CDR3 region is CASSHQGPDQPQHF. CDR3 coding DNA: TGTGCCAGCAGTCACCAGGGGCCTGATCAGCCCCAGCATTTT.

V is TRBV6-6 and J is TRBJ1-5; 11 bases are shared with TRBD1. The germline V gene has CDR1 MNHNY and CDR2 SVGAGI (reference sequence). V was clipped by 2 bases and J by 4 bases; unmatched bases: 1. This CDR3 is 15 amino acids long. CDR3 protein: CASSYGQGANQPQHF. The CDR3 DNA reads as TGTGCCAGCAGTTACGGACAGGGGGCGAATCAGCCCCAGCATTTT.

V is TRBV4-3 and J is TRBJ2-5, with D possibly TRBD2 on 7 matching bases. The ends were cut back, 0 bases at V and 2 bases at J, with 16 bases in the middle. Germline V CDR1 and CDR2: LGHNA, YSLEER. CDR3 length equals 17 residues. The CDR3 DNA reads TGCGCCAGCAGCCAAGAGTACAGGGAGGGCCATCAAGAGACCCAGTACTTC. It translates to CASSQEYREGHQETQYF.

The rearrangement uses TRBV7-3 and TRBJ2-2, with a possible D match to TRBD1 (6 bases). The V and J ends lost 5 bases and 3 bases respectively, with 13 bases between them. The CDR3 spans 15 residues. Germline CDR1 reads SGHTA; CDR2 reads FQGTGA. CDR3 protein: CASSPGEVDTGELFF. The CDR3 DNA sequence: TGTGCCAGCAGCCCAGGGGAAGTTGACACCGGGGAGCTGTTTTTT.

CDR3: CASSPGRVGNTEAFF. DNA of the CDR3: TGTGCCAGCTCACCGGGCAGGGTAGGGAACACTGAAGCTTTCTTT. The rearrangement links TRBV18 to TRBJ1-1; TRBD1 might be the D (5 bases). The CDR3 is 15 residues long. Germline assignment: CDR1 KGHSH and CDR2 LQKENI. V gave up 3 bases and J gave up 1 base, with 12 bases separating them.

The CDR3 nucleotides are TGTGCCAGCAGCTTAGAACGGACAGGTAGACCCTACGAGCAGTACTTC. It yields the protein CASSLERTGRPYEQYF. The chain is built from TRBV13 and TRBJ2-7; TRBD1 matches at 7 bases. Looked up from germline, CDR1 is PRHDT and CDR2 is FYEKMQ (reference sequence). J gave up 2 bases and V 1 base, and 8 bases lay outside the gene matches. The CDR3 consists of 16 residues.